The source of this T cell receptor beta chain is a study of cytomegalovirus exposure and HLA in healthy donors. With 60 Vbeta and 13 Jbeta primers, the PCR was carried out. Measured with immunoSEQ multiplex PCR; TCRdb has only the in-frame clones, and not every one. Altogether around 170,000 clones are present, around 86% being singletons, with the ten largest covering more than 6%. This clonotype was obtained from a man in his forties in good health and CMV-seropositive. The source material was PBMCs.

The CDR3 region has the DNA TGTGCCAGCAGTTTACCGGGGGTACCTGAAAAACTGTTTTTT. Its translation is CASSLPGVPEKLFF. This chain links TRBV28 with TRBJ1-4; a weak D match, TRBD1 (5 bases). With 2 bases removed from V and 7 bases from J, the gap between germline ends came to 11 bases. The CDR3 runs 14 residues. Germline CDR1 is MDHEN and CDR2 is SYDVKM.